This T cell receptor beta chain stems from a study of blood T cell repertoires in COVID-19. Assay: immunoSEQ multiplex PCR; the TCRdb copy retains only in-frame clones and omits some. The sample shows tens of thousands of clones, around 90% of them seen only once. CDR1 and CDR2 (germline): LNHDA, SQIVND (reference sequence). V gave up 5 bases and J gave up 3 bases, with 14 bases separating them. CDR3 size: 15 residues. The specimen was peripheral blood. This chain uses TRBV19 with TRBJ1-5; D is ambiguous. This clonotype originated in a man between 45 and 60 years old with active COVID-19. CDR3 in amino acids: CASSPTAGFNQPQHF. The CDR3 DNA reads as TGTGCCAGTAGTCCGACGGCGGGCTTCAATCAGCCCCAGCATTTT.